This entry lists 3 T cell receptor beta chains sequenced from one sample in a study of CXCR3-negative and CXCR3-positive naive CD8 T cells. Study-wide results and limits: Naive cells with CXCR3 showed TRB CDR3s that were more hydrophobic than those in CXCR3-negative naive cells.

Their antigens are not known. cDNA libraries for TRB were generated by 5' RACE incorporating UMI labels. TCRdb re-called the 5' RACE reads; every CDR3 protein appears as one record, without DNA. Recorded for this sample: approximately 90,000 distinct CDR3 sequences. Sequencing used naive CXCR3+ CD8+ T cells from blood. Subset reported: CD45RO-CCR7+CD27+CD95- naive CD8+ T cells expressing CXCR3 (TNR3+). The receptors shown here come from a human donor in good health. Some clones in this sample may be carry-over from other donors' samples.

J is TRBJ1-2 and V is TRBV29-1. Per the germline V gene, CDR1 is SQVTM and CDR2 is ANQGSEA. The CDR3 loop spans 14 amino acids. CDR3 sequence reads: CSVEDLTVNYGYTF.

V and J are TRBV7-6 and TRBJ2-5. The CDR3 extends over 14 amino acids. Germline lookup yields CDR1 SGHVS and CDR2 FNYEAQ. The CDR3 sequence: CASSLASNQETQYF.

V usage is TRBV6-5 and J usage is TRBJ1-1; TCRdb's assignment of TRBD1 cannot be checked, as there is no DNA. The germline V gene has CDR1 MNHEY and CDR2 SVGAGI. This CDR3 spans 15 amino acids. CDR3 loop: CASSYSTGGYTEAFF.